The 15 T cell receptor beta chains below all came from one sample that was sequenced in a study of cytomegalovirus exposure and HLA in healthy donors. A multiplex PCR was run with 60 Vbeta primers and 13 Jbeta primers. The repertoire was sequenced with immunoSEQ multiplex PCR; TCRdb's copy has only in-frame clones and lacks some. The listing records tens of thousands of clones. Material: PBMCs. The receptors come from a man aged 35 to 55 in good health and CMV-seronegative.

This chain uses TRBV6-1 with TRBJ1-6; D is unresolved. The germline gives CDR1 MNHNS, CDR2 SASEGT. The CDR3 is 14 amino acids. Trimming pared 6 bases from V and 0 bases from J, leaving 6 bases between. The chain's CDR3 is CASRVSSYNSPLHF. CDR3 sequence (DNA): TGTGCCAGCAGGGTGAGCTCCTATAATTCACCCCTCCACTTT.

This CDR3 reads CASSQEGRGGGGYTF. CDR3 nucleotide sequence: TGCGCCAGCAGCCAAGAGGGGAGAGGGGGAGGGGGCTACACCTTC. The V and J genes are TRBV4-1 and TRBJ1-2; tentative D call: TRBD1 (6 bases). The V end was cut by 0 bases, the J end by 8 bases, with 16 bases between. Germline assignment: CDR1 MGHRA and CDR2 YSYEKL. The CDR3 is made up of 15 amino acids.

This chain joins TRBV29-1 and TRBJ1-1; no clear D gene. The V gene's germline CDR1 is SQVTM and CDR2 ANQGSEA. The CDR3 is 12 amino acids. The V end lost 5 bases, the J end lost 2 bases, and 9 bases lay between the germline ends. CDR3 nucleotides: TGCAGCGTTAATCCCGGTAACACTGAAGCTTTCTTT. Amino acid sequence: CSVNPGNTEAFF.

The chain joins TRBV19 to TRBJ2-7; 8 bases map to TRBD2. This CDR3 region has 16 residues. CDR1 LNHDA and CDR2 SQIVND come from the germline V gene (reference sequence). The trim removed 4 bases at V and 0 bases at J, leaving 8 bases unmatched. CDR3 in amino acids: CASSTVAGLTSYEQYF. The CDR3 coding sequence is TGTGCCAGTAGTACAGTAGCGGGGCTTACCTCCTACGAGCAGTACTTC.

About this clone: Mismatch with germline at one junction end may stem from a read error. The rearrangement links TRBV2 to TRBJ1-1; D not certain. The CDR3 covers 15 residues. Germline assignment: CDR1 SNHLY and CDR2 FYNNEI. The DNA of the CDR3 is TGTGCCAGCAGTGAACGGTCAGGTAAGAACGCTGAAGCTTTCTTT. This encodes CASSERSGKNAEAFF.

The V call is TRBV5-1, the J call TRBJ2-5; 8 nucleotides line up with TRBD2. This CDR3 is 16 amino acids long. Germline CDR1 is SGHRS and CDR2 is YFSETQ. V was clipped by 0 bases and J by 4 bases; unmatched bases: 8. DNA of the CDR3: TGCGCCAGCAGCTTGGGATCCGGGGGGGGACGAGAGACCCAGTACTTC. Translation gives CASSLGSGGGRETQYF.

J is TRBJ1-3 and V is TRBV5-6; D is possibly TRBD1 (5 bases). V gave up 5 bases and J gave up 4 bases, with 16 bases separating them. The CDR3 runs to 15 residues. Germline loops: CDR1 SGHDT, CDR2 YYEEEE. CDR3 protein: CASSWGLLRGNTIYF. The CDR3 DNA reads TGTGCCAGCAGTTGGGGACTCCTCCGAGGAAACACCATATATTTT.

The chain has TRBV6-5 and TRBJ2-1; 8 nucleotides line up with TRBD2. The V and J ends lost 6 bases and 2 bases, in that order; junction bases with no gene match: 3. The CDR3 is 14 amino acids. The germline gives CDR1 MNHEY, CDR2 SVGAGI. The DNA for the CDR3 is TGTGCCAGCAGCCCGGGGGGGGCCTACAATGAGCAGTTCTTC. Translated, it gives CASSPGGAYNEQFF.

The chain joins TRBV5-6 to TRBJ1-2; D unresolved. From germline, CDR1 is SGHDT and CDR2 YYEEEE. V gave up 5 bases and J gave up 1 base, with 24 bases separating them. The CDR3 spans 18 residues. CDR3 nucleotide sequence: TGTGCCAGCAGGGAGCAGGCCGGACTCATACGCGATAACTATGGCTACACCTTC. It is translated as CASREQAGLIRDNYGYTF.

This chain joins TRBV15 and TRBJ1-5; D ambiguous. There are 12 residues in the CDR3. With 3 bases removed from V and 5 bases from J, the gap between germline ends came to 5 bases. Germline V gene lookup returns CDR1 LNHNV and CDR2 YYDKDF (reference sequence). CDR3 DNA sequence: TGTGCCACCAGCAGTGTAGATCAGCCCCAGCATTTT. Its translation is CATSSVDQPQHF.

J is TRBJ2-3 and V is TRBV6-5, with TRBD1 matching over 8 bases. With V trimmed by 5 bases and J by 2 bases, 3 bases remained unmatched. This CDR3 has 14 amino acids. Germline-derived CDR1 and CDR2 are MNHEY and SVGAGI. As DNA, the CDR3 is TGTGCCAGCAGTCAGACAGGGGACACAGATACGCAGTATTTT. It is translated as CASSQTGDTDTQYF.

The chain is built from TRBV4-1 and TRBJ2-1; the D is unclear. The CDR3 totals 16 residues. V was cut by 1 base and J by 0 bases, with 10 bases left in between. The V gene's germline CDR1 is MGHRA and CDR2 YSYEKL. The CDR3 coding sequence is TGCGCCAGCAGCCAAGGGCAGTTTGGCTCCTACAATGAGCAGTTCTTC. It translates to CASSQGQFGSYNEQFF.

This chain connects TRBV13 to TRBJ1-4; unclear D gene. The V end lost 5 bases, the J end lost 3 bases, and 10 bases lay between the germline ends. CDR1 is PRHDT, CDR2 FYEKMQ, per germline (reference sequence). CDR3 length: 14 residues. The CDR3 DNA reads TGTGCCAGCAGCCCCCGCGGCCCTAATGAAAAACTGTTTTTT. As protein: CASSPRGPNEKLFF.

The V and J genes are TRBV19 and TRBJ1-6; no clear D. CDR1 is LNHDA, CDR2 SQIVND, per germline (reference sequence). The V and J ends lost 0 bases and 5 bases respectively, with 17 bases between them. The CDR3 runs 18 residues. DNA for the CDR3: TGTGCCAGTAGTATAGATCTTCGGAGGTCAACAGATAATTCACCCCTCCACTTT. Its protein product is CASSIDLRRSTDNSPLHF. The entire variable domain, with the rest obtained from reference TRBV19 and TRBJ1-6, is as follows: DGGITQSPKYLFRKEGQNVTLSCEQNLNHDAMYWYRQDPGQGLRLIYYSQIVNDFQKGDIAEGYSVSREKKESFPLTVTSAQKNPTAFYLCASSIDLRRSTDNSPLHFGNGTRLTVT.

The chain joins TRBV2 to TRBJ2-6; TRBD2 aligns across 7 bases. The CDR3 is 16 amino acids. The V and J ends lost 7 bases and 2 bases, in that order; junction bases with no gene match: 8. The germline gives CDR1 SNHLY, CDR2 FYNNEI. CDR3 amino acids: CASNREAEAGANVLTF. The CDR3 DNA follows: TGTGCCAGCAACCGGGAGGCGGAGGCTGGGGCCAACGTCCTGACTTTC.